The clone carrying this T cell receptor (beta chain) was seen more than once but under ten times. These data are taken from a study of response to subunit inactivated influenza vaccine. TCRdb re-called the RT-PCR reads through MiXCR, storing one row per CDR3 protein. Seen here are roughly 540,000 distinct CDR3 sequences, 20% to 25% observed once, and the top ten hold around 2.8%. After removal of 6 bases from V and 2 bases from J, the junction contained 3 bases not matched to a gene. This CDR3 region has 15 residues. CDR1 is MDHEN, CDR2 SYDVKM, per germline. This sample also belongs to another study, concerning T cells expressing NK-cell markers. This second study says: Generation of TCR beta cDNA was performed by 5'RACE template switching incorporating UMIs. Sorted CD3+CD56-NKG2C+, CD3+CD56+NKG2C- and CD3+CD56+NKG2C+ T cells were the source of the TCR beta repertoires. Sorting in several experiments was restricted by an anti-gamma-delta TCR antibody to alpha-beta TCR T cells. The CD3+CD56-NKG2C+ fraction of a few donors was likewise dominated by these clonotypes. Whether expanded NKG2C+ T cell clones were HCMV-specific remained unclear.

This material consisted of CD4+ T cells sorted from PBMCs, taken less than 13 days after vaccination. This sequence joins TRBV28 and TRBJ2-1; 11 nucleotides align to TRBD1. The source of this sequence is a man aged 45 to 65 who received an inactivated influenza vaccine. The CDR3 DNA sequence: TGTGCCAGCAGGTGGGGACAGGGGGCCTACAATGAGCAGTTCTTC. It encodes CASRWGQGAYNEQFF.